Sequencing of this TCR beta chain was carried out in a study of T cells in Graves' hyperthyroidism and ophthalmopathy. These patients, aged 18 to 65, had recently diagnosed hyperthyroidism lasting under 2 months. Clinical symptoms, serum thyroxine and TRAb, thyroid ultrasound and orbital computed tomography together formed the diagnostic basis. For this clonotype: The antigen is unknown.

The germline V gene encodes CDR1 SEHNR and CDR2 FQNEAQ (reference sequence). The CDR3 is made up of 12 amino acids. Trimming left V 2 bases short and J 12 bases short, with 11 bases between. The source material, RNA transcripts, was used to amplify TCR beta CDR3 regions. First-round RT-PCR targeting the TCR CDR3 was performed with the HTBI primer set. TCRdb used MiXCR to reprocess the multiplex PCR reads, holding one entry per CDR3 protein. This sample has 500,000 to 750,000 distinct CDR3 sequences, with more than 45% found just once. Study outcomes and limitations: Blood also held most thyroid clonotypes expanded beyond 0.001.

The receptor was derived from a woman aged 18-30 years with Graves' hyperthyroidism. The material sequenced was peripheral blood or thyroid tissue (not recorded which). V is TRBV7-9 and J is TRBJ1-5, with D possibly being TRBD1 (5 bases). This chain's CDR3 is CASSLTQGLQHF. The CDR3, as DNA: TGTGCCAGCAGCTTAACCCAGGGACTCCAGCATTTT. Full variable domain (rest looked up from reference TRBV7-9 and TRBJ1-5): DTGVSQNPRHKITKRGQNVTFRCDPISEHNRLYWYRQTLGQGPEFLTYFQNEAQLEKSRLLSDRFSAERPKGSFSTLEIQRTEQGDSAMYLCASSLTQGLQHFGDGTRLSIL.